Presented here are 20 T cell receptor beta chains from one specimen sequenced in a study of blood T cell repertoires in COVID-19. Assay used: immunoSEQ multiplex PCR; TCRdb lists only in-frame clones, some missing. The sample includes around 300,000 clones, roughly 88% of them seen just once. The sequencing sample was made of PBMCs or T cells enriched from blood (not recorded which). These receptors were collected from a man aged 30-40 years who had recovered from COVID-19.

The V call is TRBV30, the J call TRBJ2-1; a weak D match, TRBD2 (6 bases). Germline CDR1 reads GTSNPN; CDR2 reads SVGIG (reference sequence). Trimming left V 4 bases short and J 8 bases short, with 18 bases between. The length of the CDR3 is 14 residues. The chain's CDR3 is CAWIQRDWGHEQFF. The CDR3 DNA sequence: TGTGCCTGGATTCAACGGGACTGGGGCCATGAGCAGTTCTTC.

The gene calls are TRBV18 and TRBJ1-4; D gene ambiguous. Germline lookup yields CDR1 KGHSH and CDR2 LQKENI. The CDR3 is 14 residues long. With 1 base removed from V and 4 bases from J, the gap between germline ends came to 7 bases. The CDR3 loop reads CASSPRADNEKLFF. The DNA for the CDR3 is TGTGCCAGCTCACCACGGGCAGATAATGAAAAACTGTTTTTT.

The CDR3 region has the DNA TGCGCCAGCAGCCAAGCCCGTGAGTTTGGGGCTAGCACAGATACGCAGTATTTT. Its translation is CASSQAREFGASTDTQYF. This sequence joins TRBV4-1 and TRBJ2-3; D might be TRBD1 (5 bases). Germline V lookup: CDR1 MGHRA, CDR2 YSYEKL. The germline V and J ends were trimmed by 1 base and 0 bases, with 17 bases remaining between them. This CDR3 is 18 amino acids long.

V is TRBV10-3 and J is TRBJ2-1; TRBD1 matches 7 bases. The CDR3 is made up of 14 amino acids. Germline CDR1 ENHRY, CDR2 SYGVKD. The V segment lost 7 bases and the J segment 6 bases; nucleotides outside the gene matches: 9. CDR3 region: CAINRQGVSNEQFF. The CDR3, as DNA: TGTGCCATCAACCGACAGGGAGTTAGCAATGAGCAGTTCTTC.

The chain couples TRBV12-3 or TRBV12-4 to TRBJ2-1; D is possibly TRBD2 (5 bases). There are 13 residues in the CDR3. The germline V and J ends were trimmed by 3 bases and 12 bases, with 15 bases remaining between them. CDR3 nucleotides: TGTGCCAGCAGTTTTTTGCTAGCCTCTGTGCAGTTCTTC. Translated: CASSFLLASVQFF.

The chain couples TRBV19 to TRBJ1-5; tentatively, D is TRBD1 (6 bases). V lost 4 bases and J lost 0, with 13 bases in between. The CDR3 is 16 amino acids. Germline CDR1 reads LNHDA; CDR2 reads SQIVND (reference sequence). CDR3 nucleotide sequence: TGTGCCAGTAGTAGCAGGGGAGGGGGTAGCAATCAGCCCCAGCATTTT. Residues: CASSSRGGGSNQPQHF.

The chain recombines TRBV19 with TRBJ1-2; D uncertain. V lost 4 bases to trimming and J lost 5 bases, with 8 bases between them. Per the germline V gene, CDR1 is LNHDA and CDR2 is SQIVND (reference sequence). This CDR3 spans 12 amino acids. As DNA, the CDR3 is TGTGCCAGTAGTAATTCCGGTTATGGCTACACCTTC. It specifies CASSNSGYGYTF.

The rearrangement joins TRBV18 to TRBJ2-3; a weak D match, TRBD1 (6 bases). Germline V gene lookup returns CDR1 KGHSH and CDR2 LQKENI. This CDR3 spans 14 amino acids. The ends were cut back, 4 bases at V and 6 bases at J, with 14 bases in the middle. DNA of the CDR3: TGTGCCAGCTCACACACCCCTACAGGGGATACGCAGTATTTT. It translates to CASSHTPTGDTQYF.

This clone was seen only a few times. The genes are TRBV7-9 and TRBJ2-3; D is unclear. This CDR3 comprises 16 residues. Trimming removed 8 bases at V and 3 bases at J, with 21 bases between. The V gene's germline CDR1 is SEHNR and CDR2 FQNEAQ (reference sequence). The CDR3 DNA follows: TGTGCCAGCTCGTACCCAGTTATGTTACCGACAGATACGCAGTATTTT. Residues: CASSYPVMLPTDTQYF.

V gene TRBV7-2 combines with J gene TRBJ2-5; D is unclear. Germline V gene data show CDR1 as SGHTA and CDR2 as FQGNSA. The CDR3 is made up of 16 amino acids. V lost 5 bases, J lost 3 bases, and 19 bases lay in between. The CDR3 coding sequence is TGTGCCAGCAGCCCTGCTCTAGGCCGCATCGAAGAGACCCAGTACTTC. It specifies CASSPALGRIEETQYF.

The gene calls are TRBV18 and TRBJ1-3; TRBD1 matches 7 bases. Per germline, CDR1 KGHSH and CDR2 LQKENI. CDR3 length: 16 amino acids. V lost 2 bases to trimming and J lost 0 bases; unmatched junction nucleotides: 4. The CDR3 nucleotides read TGTGCCAGCTCACCAAGACAGGGTCGCTCTGGAAACACCATATATTTT. This encodes CASSPRQGRSGNTIYF. Filled out from reference TRBV18 and TRBJ1-3, the complete variable domain reads NAGVMQNPRHLVRRRGQEARLRCSPMKGHSHVYWYRQLPEEGLKFMVYLQKENIIDESGMPKERFSAEFPKEGPSILRIQQVVRGDSAAYFCASSPRQGRSGNTIYFGEGSWLTVV.

This clone came up a few times. Sequence at one end of the junction differs from germline and may be a read error. The rearrangement links TRBV2 to TRBJ2-7; no clear D gene. The CDR3 spans 13 residues. Germline V CDR1 and CDR2: SNHLY, FYNNEI. CDR3 sequence: CASRLTYSHEQYF. The DNA for the CDR3 is TGTGCCAGCAGATTGACATACTCCCACGAGCAGTACTTC.

The rearrangement joins TRBV7-2 to TRBJ2-3; the match to TRBD1 covers 9 bases. The CDR3 covers 17 residues. With V trimmed by 3 bases and J by 0 bases, 7 bases remained unmatched. The germline CDR1 and CDR2 sequences are SGHTA and FQGNSA. CDR3 residues: CASSFWGGTGSTDTQYF. CDR3 sequence (DNA): TGTGCCAGCAGCTTTTGGGGGGGGACAGGGAGCACAGATACGCAGTATTTT. Full variable domain (rest looked up from reference TRBV7-2 and TRBJ2-3): GAGVSQSPSNKVTEKGKDVELRCDPISGHTALYWYRQSLGQGLEFLIYFQGNSAPDKSGLPSDRFSAERTGGSVSTLTIQRTQQEDSAVYLCASSFWGGTGSTDTQYFGPGTRLTVL.

This clone was observed a single time. The J gene is TRBJ2-7, the V gene TRBV30; the match to TRBD1 covers 10 bases. Germline V gene data show CDR1 as GTSNPN and CDR2 as SVGIG (reference sequence). Losses at the gene ends were 5 bases for V and 7 bases for J; bases not matched to a gene: 2. The CDR3 covers 11 residues. The CDR3 nucleotides are TGTGCCTGGGACAGGGGGCTTGAGCAGTACTTC. Translated, it gives CAWDRGLEQYF.

CDR3 sequence: CASSTSTGGRETQYF. The CDR3 bases are TGCGCCAGCAGCACCTCCACAGGGGGCAGGGAGACCCAGTACTTC. The rearrangement joins TRBV5-1 to TRBJ2-5; TRBD1 matches at 9 bases. The CDR3 is made up of 15 amino acids. J was trimmed by 5 bases and V by 4 bases; bases with no gene match: 9. Germline V gene data show CDR1 as SGHRS and CDR2 as YFSETQ.

The rearrangement joins TRBV28 to TRBJ2-7, with 15 nucleotides matching TRBD2. V lost 4 bases to trimming and J lost 7 bases; unmatched junction nucleotides: 5. This CDR3 spans 15 amino acids. CDR1 and CDR2 (germline): MDHEN, SYDVKM. CDR3 region: CASSSSGLAGGEQYF. The DNA for the CDR3 is TGTGCCAGCAGTTCATCGGGACTAGCGGGGGGAGAGCAGTACTTC.

This chain connects TRBV3-1 (or the pseudogene TRBV3-2) to TRBJ1-3, with TRBD1 matching over 7 bases. Germline CDR1 and CDR2: LGHDT and YNNKEL (reference sequence). CDR3 length: 14 residues. Germline trimming cut 6 bases from V and 2 bases from J; bases unmatched to any gene: 4. CDR3 nucleotide sequence: TGTGCCAGCAGACACGGGACAGCTGGAAACACCATATATTTT. Its translation: CASRHGTAGNTIYF.

This clone has only one observation. A read error may account for a junction end that differs from germline. The chain joins TRBV6-5 to TRBJ2-2, with 8 bases identical to TRBD2. CDR1 is MNHEY, CDR2 SVGAGI, per germline. CDR3 length: 16 residues. CDR3 protein: CASSYFSGVGTGELFF. For the CDR3, the DNA is TGTGCCAGCAGCTACTTTAGCGGGGTAGGCACCGGGGAGCTGTTTTTT.

V usage is TRBV7-2 and J usage is TRBJ2-7; D possibly corresponds to TRBD2 (5 bases). This CDR3 contains 15 residues. The V end was cut by 4 bases, the J end by 1 base, with 14 bases between. The germline gives CDR1 SGHTA, CDR2 FQGNSA. CDR3 amino acids: CASSSGLVTSYEQYF. CDR3 nucleotide sequence: TGTGCCAGCAGCTCCGGACTGGTTACATCCTACGAGCAGTACTTC.

For this clone: This sample includes further DNA sequences coding for the same CDR3. The chain couples TRBV5-1 to TRBJ1-1; D gene uncertain. The germline V gene encodes CDR1 SGHRS and CDR2 YFSETQ. Trimming took 0 bases from V and 5 from J, leaving 8 bases between them. This CDR3 comprises 13 residues. The CDR3 reads CASSLGAGTEAFF. CDR3 sequence (DNA): TGCGCCAGCAGCTTGGGCGCCGGGACTGAAGCTTTCTTT.